These 5 T cell receptor beta chains were all obtained from the same sample, sequenced in a study of vaccination effects on CD4 cells after COVID-19. Method: immunoSEQ multiplex PCR; TCRdb's copy keeps in-frame clones and lacks some. The sample includes 25,000 or so clones, roughly 76% of them seen just once. Pools of viral peptides were used by the ViraFEST assay to expand antigen-specific CD4+ T cells ahead of sequencing. Culturing for about ten days preceded CD4+ T cell isolation. Negative nucleocapsid antibody tests before and after vaccination confirmed no previous SARS-CoV-2 infection. These receptors lack a known antigen. Material: CD4+ T cells from PBMCs cultured with SARS-CoV-2 spike peptides, obtained before COVID-19 vaccination. The receptor set was obtained from a human donor who received a COVID-19 vaccine.

This clone was seen just once. The chain is built from TRBV11-2 and TRBJ1-1; D gene ambiguous. Germline V gene data show CDR1 as SGHAT and CDR2 as FQNNGV. The V end was cut by 3 bases, the J end by 0 bases, with 17 bases between. CDR3 length: 17 amino acids. CDR3 nucleotides: TGTGCCAGCAGCTTTCGCGATTTGGCGGCAATGAACACTGAAGCTTTCTTT. Translating gives CASSFRDLAAMNTEAFF. Full variable domain (missing parts from reference TRBV11-2 and TRBJ1-1): EAGVAQSPRYKIIEKRQSVAFWCNPISGHATLYWYQQILGQGPKLLIQFQNNGVVDDSQLPKDRFSAERLKGVDSTLKIQPAKLEDSAVYLCASSFRDLAAMNTEAFFGQGTRLTVV.

The genes are TRBV5-1 and TRBJ1-5; 9 nucleotides align to TRBD1. V shed 4 bases, J shed 6 bases, and the junction held 5 bases outside the gene matches. Germline V gene lookup returns CDR1 SGHRS and CDR2 YFSETQ. CDR3 length: 14 residues. The CDR3, as DNA: TGCGCCAGCAGCCCCGGGACAGGGCTTCAGCCCCAGCATTTT. It translates to CASSPGTGLQPQHF.

The chain employs TRBV12-3 or TRBV12-4 and TRBJ1-2; D remains ambiguous. V was pared by 6 bases and J by 8 bases, with 13 bases between. This CDR3 comprises 12 residues. CDR3 residues: CASSVESRGYTF. The CDR3 region has the DNA TGTGCCAGCAGCGTGGAGTCACGCGGCTACACCTTC.

This chain uses TRBV28 with TRBJ1-2, with D unresolved. Trimming shortened V by 2 bases and J by 2 bases, and 6 bases separated the two germline ends. The CDR3 sequence is 13 residues long. Germline V gene data show CDR1 as MDHEN and CDR2 as SYDVKM. This CDR3 is CASSLRRNYGYTF. DNA of the CDR3: TGTGCCAGCAGTTTACGAAGAAACTATGGCTACACCTTC.

The chain employs TRBV5-1 and TRBJ2-3, with D possibly matching TRBD2 (6 bases). CDR1 and CDR2 (germline): SGHRS, YFSETQ. V lost 4 bases and J 1 base, leaving 13 bases between the germline ends. The CDR3 has 15 residues. CDR3 coding DNA: TGCGCCAGCAGCCCCAACGGGGGACGCACAGATACGCAGTATTTT. Residues: CASSPNGGRTDTQYF.